This paragraph covers one T cell receptor beta chain sequence. This specimen comes from a study of blood T cell repertoires in COVID-19. Clinical histories supplied by participants themselves formed the basis of cohort assignment. In the original analysis: Estimated nucleated cell counts came from reference gene primer amplification. Only in-frame clones appear in the TCRdb table, and some are missing; sequencing was by immunoSEQ multiplex PCR. V, J and clone size derive from that table, while D and trimming were established from the DNA sequence. The data hold some 200,000 clones, with approximately 79% observed a single time. Sequencing was carried out using PBMCs or T cells enriched from blood (not recorded which). The receptor's source is a woman in her sixties or seventies with acute COVID-19.

In DNA form, the CDR3 reads TGTGCCAGTAGTATGGAGTTGGGGGCGGGCTATGGCTACACCTTC. Protein sequence: CASSMELGAGYGYTF. The gene calls are TRBV19 and TRBJ1-2, with D possibly matching TRBD1 (6 bases). The CDR3 contains 15 residues. V was trimmed by 3 bases and J by 4 bases, leaving 15 bases between them. Germline values: CDR1 LNHDA, CDR2 SQIVND (reference sequence).